This TCR beta chain derives from a study of blood T cell repertoires in COVID-19 (dated by TCRdb to the early 2020s). Broadly, across the study: Samples covering the acute and convalescent phases of COVID-19 were provided by collaborators in the United States, Italy and Spain. The dataset comprised deeply sampled blood TCRbeta repertoires from subjects exposed to, actively infected with, or recovered from COVID-19. Sample metadata almost always included a de-identified subject ID, COVID-19 status, age in years and sex. Where available, HLA class I and class II types were obtained from metadata supplied by the sample provider rather than from assay-based typing. Samples came from the ongoing ImmuneRACE study (first 160 participants) plus 1,254 subjects from 6 global collaborators. The repertoires were released in a freely available public database intended as a resource for research on the immune response to SARS-CoV-2. The material from the prospective study consisted of cDNA or gDNA derived from T cells, B-cell-depleted T cells, or PBMCs.

The immunoSEQ Assay, a bias-controlled multiplex PCR, was used to amplify TCRbeta CDR3 regions from genomic DNA. The study's own analysis went as follows. Nucleated cell counts per sample were estimated from amplification of reference gene primers within the assay. To quantify the absolute abundance of each unique TCRbeta CDR3 rearrangement, sequence reads were collapsed and filtered. Productive Simpson clonality was computed per sample as the square root of Simpson's diversity index over productive rearrangements. The immuneACCESS repertoire file appears here via TCRdb, limited to in-frame rearrangements. These files lack a portion of the clones; in checked studies, under half of the deficit traces to unresolved V genes, and the cause of the others is not known. D and trimming were read from the DNA, whereas the V and J calls and clone size are those reported in that table. Recorded for this sample are around 140,000 clones; about 88% of them occurred a single time. The biggest ten clones account for 2.5% to 3% of the sample.

In Seattle, one collaborating source enrolled patients while the infection was active and tracked those patients longitudinally over the course of disease. The collaborating institutions used their own protocols to collect whole blood in K2EDTA tubes. For TCRbeta analysis, collaborators shipped samples as frozen whole blood, isolated PBMCs, or DNA extracted from either of those sample types. What the research found in general, with its limitations: The amount of clinical and demographic metadata varied by source and participant and was provided uncurated.

V loses 2 bases, J loses 2 bases, and the germline ends lie 6 bases apart. The germline V gene specifies MNHNS as CDR1 and SASEGT as CDR2. From its cysteine to its phenylalanine, the CDR3 spans 13 amino acids. Of all the DNA, just the CDR3 is kept, 39 bases in frame from base 1. In regard to this clone: Its antigen remains unidentified. Base quality data are lacking; no much larger clone is found one base away.

The sequence is built from TRBV6-1 and TRBJ2-5; no D segment can be confidently identified. What was sequenced was peripheral blood. This TCR was sampled from a human donor with COVID-19, enrolled during active disease. The donor label of this sample is uncertain. The base sequence is TGTGCCAGCAGTGAAAACGGGCAAGAGACCCAGTACTTC. The translation is CASSENGQETQYF.